Listed below are T cell receptor beta chains from one sample, sequenced in a study of T cells in Graves' hyperthyroidism and ophthalmopathy. TCRdb fed the multiplex PCR reads into MiXCR, producing one record per CDR3 protein. The sample includes approximately 620,000 distinct CDR3 sequences, 16% of them seen just once. The sequenced material came from blood. The receptors were gathered from a woman between 40 and 50 years old with Graves' ophthalmopathy. The CDR3 runs from the conserved cysteine through the conserved F or W.

j_gene	v_gene	CDR3aa
TRBJ2-5	TRBV19	CASSTPTGMEETQYF
TRBJ2-5	TRBV18	CASSLGTGRQETQYF
TRBJ2-7	TRBV18	CASSPRGGDTYEQYF
TRBJ1-4	TRBV28	CASSPRGGAGGEKLFF
TRBJ2-6	TRBV28	CASSLRGPSSGANVLTF
TRBJ2-4	TRBV19	CASSIRGLGQNKNIQYF
TRBJ2-7	TRBV5-1	CASRNPLGNYEQYF
TRBJ1-1	TRBV5-1	CASRVQAANTEALF
TRBJ2-1	TRBV30	CAWTRIWETLPAGGIHNWQFF
TRBJ1-5	TRBV5-1	CASSLDGPQRDQPQHF
TRBJ1-1	TRBV7-9	CASSPQGFLAFF
TRBJ2-1	TRBV6-2/TRBV6-3	CASSYSKQYGTRLYEQFF
TRBJ1-6	TRBV6-1	CASSFATGTDSPLHF
TRBJ2-5	TRBV27	CASGFRGQTQYF
TRBJ1-5	TRBV4-1	CASSPGLLQNQPQHF
TRBJ1-2	TRBV28	CASSYRDGSNYGYTF
TRBJ2-3	TRBV2	CATQRVAGYTDTQYF
TRBJ2-1	TRBV11-2	CASSVVGFNEQFF
TRBJ2-3	TRBV7-9	CASSLAPKGGTQYF
TRBJ1-5	TRBV20-1	CSASPGHISNQPQHF
TRBJ2-5	TRBV20-1	CSAGGGGVEREPPETQYF
TRBJ2-3	TRBV12-3/TRBV12-4	CASTPVAGGGDTQYF
TRBJ1-2	TRBV3-1	CASSQLGMGYGYTF
TRBJ1-3	TRBV2	CASSEQDGLVYAAGNTIYF
TRBJ2-3	TRBV2	CASSGYGADTQYF
TRBJ2-4	TRBV2	CASSEWGTGSIQYF
TRBJ1-3	TRBV20-1	CSARDLFGTSGNTIYF
TRBJ2-2	TRBV12-3/TRBV12-4	CASSAASGANTGELFF
TRBJ2-1	TRBV29-1	CSVDPWENEQFF
TRBJ2-3	TRBV5-1	CASRYPVTDTQYF
TRBJ1-4	TRBV28	CASTLPGEKLFF
TRBJ2-1	TRBV28	CASSLSLGLAGGGDEQFF
TRBJ1-1	TRBV5-1	CASSSDGGGMNTEAFF
TRBJ2-3	TRBV6-1	CASRPSGRAIDTQYF
TRBJ2-3	TRBV6-1	CASRGLAGFTDTQYF
TRBJ2-3	TRBV13	CASSQLTGTSGTGGTQYF
TRBJ1-2	TRBV6-1	CASSTDGTPYGYTF
TRBJ1-1	TRBV27	CASIKWGRYTEAFF
TRBJ1-2	TRBV12-3/TRBV12-4	CASSLRGNYGYTF
TRBJ2-3	TRBV5-1	CASKRGGSDTQYF
TRBJ1-3	TRBV19	CASSILGQGGGNTIYF
TRBJ1-1	TRBV2	CASSGDSTEAFF
TRBJ2-1	TRBV24-1	CATSDSLAGLAAYNEQFF
TRBJ1-1	TRBV20-1	CSARNGQRTEAFF